Below, 13 T cell receptor beta chains from the same sample are listed, as sequenced in a study of T cell repertoires in cytomegalovirus infection. TCRdb reanalysed the reads using MiXCR and keeps one entry per CDR3 protein. This table holds around 280,000 distinct CDR3 sequences, around 15% found once. The sequenced sample was PBMCs. The receptors stem from a human donor in good health (CMV status not recorded). Some clones in this sample may be carry-over from other donors' samples.

In its sample, this clonotype was seen many times. V is TRBV7-9 and J is TRBJ2-2; a possible D gene is TRBD1 (6 bases). Per the germline V gene, CDR1 is SEHNR and CDR2 is FQNEAQ (reference sequence). V was trimmed by 4 bases and J by 5 bases, leaving 11 bases between them. The CDR3 has 14 residues. The CDR3 DNA reads TGTGCCAGCAGCTCCCATAGGGGGACCGGGGAGCTGTTTTTT. Amino acid sequence: CASSSHRGTGELFF.

This rearrangement joins TRBV6-2 or TRBV6-3 to TRBJ2-4; 8 bases are a match to TRBD2. Trimming took 2 bases from V and 6 from J; bases not matched to a gene: 3. CDR1 is MNHEY, CDR2 SVGEGT, per germline. This CDR3 comprises 14 residues. The CDR3 here is CASSYAGGANIQYF. The CDR3 DNA reads TGTGCCAGCAGTTACGCGGGAGGAGCAAACATTCAGTACTTC.

This clonotype showed up many times. The rearrangement joins TRBV11-2 to TRBJ2-3, with D perhaps TRBD2 (7 bases). The CDR3 is made up of 16 amino acids. V lost 2 bases to trimming and J lost 4 bases, with 16 bases between them. Germline lookup yields CDR1 SGHAT and CDR2 FQNNGV. This CDR3 is CASSLTRGGGADTQYF. The DNA for the CDR3 is TGTGCCAGCAGCTTAACTCGCGGGGGCGGTGCAGATACGCAGTATTTT. The variable domain in full, with the rest retrieved from reference TRBV11-2 and TRBJ2-3, is EAGVAQSPRYKIIEKRQSVAFWCNPISGHATLYWYQQILGQGPKLLIQFQNNGVVDDSQLPKDRFSAERLKGVDSTLKIQPAKLEDSAVYLCASSLTRGGGADTQYFGPGTRLTVL.

The chain employs TRBV12-3 or TRBV12-4 and TRBJ1-3; no clear D. V was cut by 6 bases and J by 0 bases, with 9 bases left in between. The CDR3 sequence is 14 residues long. CDR3 sequence (DNA): TGTGCCAGCAGCCGGCCTTTCTCTGGAAACACCATATATTTT. Its translation: CASSRPFSGNTIYF.

In this sample, this clonotype turned up a few times. This chain uses TRBV5-5 with TRBJ2-1; 7 nucleotides align to TRBD2. J gave up 5 bases and V 0 bases, and 8 bases lay outside the gene matches. Looked up from germline, CDR1 is SGHKS and CDR2 is YYEKEE (reference sequence). This CDR3 has 16 amino acids. The CDR3 sequence: CASSLGRGTLNNEQFF. Written as DNA, the CDR3 is TGTGCCAGCAGCTTGGGGCGGGGGACTCTAAACAATGAGCAGTTCTTC.

The V gene is TRBV2, the J gene TRBJ2-2, with TRBD1 identical over 8 bases. V shed 7 bases, J shed 4 bases, and the junction held 5 bases outside the gene matches. Germline V CDR1 and CDR2: SNHLY, FYNNEI. This CDR3 region has 14 residues. CDR3 residues: CASTRQGSTGELFF. DNA for the CDR3: TGTGCCAGCACCAGACAGGGGAGCACCGGGGAGCTGTTTTTT.

The CDR3 coding sequence is TGTGCCAGCAGTGAGGGTGGGCAGGGGGCAATAGGAACTGAAGCTTTCTTT. Residues: CASSEGGQGAIGTEAFF. V is TRBV2 and J is TRBJ1-1; 8 bases align to TRBD1. CDR1 is SNHLY and CDR2 is FYNNEI in the germline V gene. CDR3 length: 17 amino acids. V was clipped by 3 bases and J by 5 bases; unmatched bases: 14.

The table lists this clonotype with many counts. The chain links TRBV7-2 to TRBJ2-4; 9 positions agree with TRBD1. The CDR3 totals 15 residues. V dropped 8 bases and J dropped 1; count of bases not matched to a gene: 6. CDR1 and CDR2 (germline): SGHTA, FQGNSA. The CDR3 coding sequence is TGTGCCAGCTGCCGGACAGGGGACGCCAAAAACATTCAGTACTTC. This gives the protein CASCRTGDAKNIQYF.

This clonotype was recorded at least ten times. The chain employs TRBV19 and TRBJ2-7; TRBD1 agrees at 11 bases. The CDR3 spans 15 residues. The germline V gene has CDR1 LNHDA and CDR2 SQIVND (reference sequence). V shed 4 bases and J 7 bases; nucleotides not matched to a gene: 9. The CDR3 spells CASSSGQGAIGEQYF. The CDR3 DNA reads as TGTGCCAGTAGTAGTGGACAGGGGGCTATTGGAGAGCAGTACTTC.

This clonotype was recorded at least ten times. The CDR3 region has the DNA TGTGCCAGCAGGACTGGGGGGGCTGCGAATCAGCCCCAGCATTTT. Its translation is CASRTGGAANQPQHF. The chain recombines TRBV6-1 with TRBJ1-5, with D perhaps TRBD1 (6 bases). Trimming cost V 6 bases and J 4 bases, with 16 bases left between them. Looked up from germline, CDR1 is MNHNS and CDR2 is SASEGT. This CDR3 is 15 amino acids long.

This clonotype was counted only a few times. The chain carries TRBV20-1 and TRBJ2-1; D perhaps matches TRBD1 (6 bases). Trimming pared 4 bases from V and 8 bases from J, leaving 15 bases between. Germline V CDR1 and CDR2: DFQATT, SNEGSKA (reference sequence). The CDR3 has 13 amino acids. The DNA of the CDR3 is TGCAGTGCTAACCATTACAGGGCCGATGAGCAGTTCTTC. This codes for CSANHYRADEQFF.

A few counts support this clonotype. This chain uses TRBV20-1 with TRBJ1-1; maybe TRBD1 (6 bases). CDR3 length: 16 amino acids. CDR1 is DFQATT, CDR2 SNEGSKA, per germline (reference sequence). V was cut by 5 bases and J by 0 bases, with 19 bases left in between. The CDR3: CSAAGAEGRMNTEAFF. The CDR3 DNA follows: TGCAGTGCTGCGGGGGCGGAGGGGAGGATGAACACTGAAGCTTTCTTT.

This chain links TRBV19 with TRBJ2-6; D uncertain. CDR1 and CDR2 from the germline V gene are LNHDA and SQIVND (reference sequence). V lost 6 bases to trimming and J lost 8 bases, with 8 bases between them. CDR3 length: 12 residues. The CDR3 loop is CASRGRTNVLTF. The CDR3 DNA sequence: TGTGCCAGTAGAGGCAGAACCAACGTCCTGACTTTC.